This T cell receptor beta chain was found in a study of cytomegalovirus exposure and HLA in healthy donors. The count of this clone is one. Its antigen is unidentified. Study conclusions and caveats: Analysis performed later showed TCR beta chains linked to HLA being more clonally expanded than equally common others. Later analysis demonstrated an association between a missense DCLRE1C variant and TCR beta V- and J-gene trimming.

The PCR ran on 60 Vbeta and 13 Jbeta primers. The assay was immunoSEQ multiplex PCR, and TCRdb's table has in-frame clones only and misses some. The sample records 93,000 or so clones, roughly 70% being singletons. Germline V gives CDR1 MNHNS, CDR2 SASEGT. The length of the CDR3 is 15 residues. V was shortened by 3 bases and J by 7 bases, with 16 bases between the two germline ends. This sequence was found in a woman in her fifties or sixties in good health and CMV-seronegative. The genes are TRBV6-1 and TRBJ1-5; D is uncertain. Specimen: PBMCs. The DNA for the CDR3 is TGTGCCAGCAGTGAGGTAGCCGCGCCGAGACAGCCCCAGCATTTT. It encodes CASSEVAAPRQPQHF.